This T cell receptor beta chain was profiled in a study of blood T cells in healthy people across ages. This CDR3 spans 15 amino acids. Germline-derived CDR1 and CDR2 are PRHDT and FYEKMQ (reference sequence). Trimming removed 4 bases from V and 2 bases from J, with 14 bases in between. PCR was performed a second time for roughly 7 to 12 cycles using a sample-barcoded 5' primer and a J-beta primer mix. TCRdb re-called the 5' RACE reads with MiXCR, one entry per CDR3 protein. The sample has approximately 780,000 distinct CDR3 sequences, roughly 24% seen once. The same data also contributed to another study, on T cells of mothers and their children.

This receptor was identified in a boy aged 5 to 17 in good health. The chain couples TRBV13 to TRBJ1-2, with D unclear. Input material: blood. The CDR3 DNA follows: TGTGCCAGCAGCTACCCATGGACGGAGAACTATGGCTACACCTTC. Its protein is CASSYPWTENYGYTF.